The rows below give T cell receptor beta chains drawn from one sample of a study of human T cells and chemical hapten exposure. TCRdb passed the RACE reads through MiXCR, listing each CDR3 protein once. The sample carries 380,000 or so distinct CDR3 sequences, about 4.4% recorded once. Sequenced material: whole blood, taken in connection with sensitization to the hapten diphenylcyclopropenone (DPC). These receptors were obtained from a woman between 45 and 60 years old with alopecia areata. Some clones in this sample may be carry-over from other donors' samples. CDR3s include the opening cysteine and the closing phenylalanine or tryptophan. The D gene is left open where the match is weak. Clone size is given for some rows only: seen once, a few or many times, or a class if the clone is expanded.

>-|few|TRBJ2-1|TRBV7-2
TGTGCCAGCAGCTTAGAGCCCCCCCACAATGAGCAGTTCTTC
CASSLEPPHNEQFF
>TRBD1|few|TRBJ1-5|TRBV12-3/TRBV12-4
TGTGCCAGCAGCCCCGGCCGGACAGGGAGGTATAGCAATCAGCCCCAGCATTTT
CASSPGRTGRYSNQPQHF
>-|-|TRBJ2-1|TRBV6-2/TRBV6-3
TGTGCCAGCCTTAAGAGGGATCTGGGTAATGAGCAGTTCTTC
CASLKRDLGNEQFF
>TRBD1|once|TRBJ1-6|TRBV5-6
TGTGCCAGCAGCCCGATGGACAGGGGGCATAATTCACCCCTCCACTTT
CASSPMDRGHNSPLHF
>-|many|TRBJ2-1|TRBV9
TGTGCCAGCAGCGCCTGGACCGAGAGCGATGAGCAGTTCTTC
CASSAWTESDEQFF
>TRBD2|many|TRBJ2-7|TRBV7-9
TGTGCCAGCAGCTTATACCCCGGACTAGCGGACTCCTACGAGCAGTACTTC
CASSLYPGLADSYEQYF
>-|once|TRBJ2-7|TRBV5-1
TGCGCCAGCAGCTGGGGTGGAACGTCGGACGAGCAGTACTTC
CASSWGGTSDEQYF
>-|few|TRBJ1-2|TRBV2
TGTGCCATTCCGGAGAGCAAGGTGTACACCTTC
CAIPESKVYTF
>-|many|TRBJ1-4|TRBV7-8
TGTGCCAGCAGCTTAGACCGGTGGGGTAATGAAAAACTGTTTTTT
CASSLDRWGNEKLFF
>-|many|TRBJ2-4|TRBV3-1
TGTGCCAGCAGCCAAGAGGAAAACATTCAGTACTTC
CASSQEENIQYF
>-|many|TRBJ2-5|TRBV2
TGTGCCAGCAGGCGGGCGGGGTACCAAGAGACCCAGTACTTC
CASRRAGYQETQYF
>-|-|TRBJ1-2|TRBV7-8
TGTGCCAGCAGCGCCTTCGGACAGCAGGGCTATGGCTACACCTTC
CASSAFGQQGYGYTF
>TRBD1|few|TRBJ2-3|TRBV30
TGTGCCTGGAGTAGGGACAGGGGCACAGATACGCAGTATTTT
CAWSRDRGTDTQYF
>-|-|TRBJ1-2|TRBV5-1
TGCGCCAGCAGCGCTATGACAGCAGACTATGGCTACACCTTC
CASSAMTADYGYTF
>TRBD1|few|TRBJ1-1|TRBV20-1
TGCAGTGCTGGAGTGACAGGGTGGAACACTGAAGCTTTCTTT
CSAGVTGWNTEAFF
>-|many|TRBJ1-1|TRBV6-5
TGTGCCAGCAGGTCTGTGGGGGACACTGAAGCTTTCTTT
CASRSVGDTEAFF
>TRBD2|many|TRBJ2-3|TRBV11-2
TGTGCCAGCAGCCGCGGGAGCGGGAGGGCCATAGATACGCAGTATTTT
CASSRGSGRAIDTQYF
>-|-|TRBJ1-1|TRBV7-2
TGTGCCAGCAGCTTAATACTGGAGGGCGTCGACACTGAAGCTTTCTTT
CASSLILEGVDTEAFF
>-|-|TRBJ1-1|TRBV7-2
TGTGCCAGCAGCTTCGCCGGGACAATGAACACTGAAGCTTTCTTT
CASSFAGTMNTEAFF
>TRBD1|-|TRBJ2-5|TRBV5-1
TGCGCCAGCAGACGGGACGGCAGACAGGGTGAGACCCAGTACTTC
CASRRDGRQGETQYF
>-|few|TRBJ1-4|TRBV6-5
TGTGCCAGCAGTTATTCCCTACTTTCAACTAATGAAAAACTGTTTTTT
CASSYSLLSTNEKLFF
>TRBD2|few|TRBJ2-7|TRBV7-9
TGTGCCAGCAGCCCCCGTCTAGCGGGAGAAGTCCACGAGCAGTACTTC
CASSPRLAGEVHEQYF
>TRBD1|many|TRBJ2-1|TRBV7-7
TGTGCCAGCAGCTCGGGGACAGGAGGGGGCAATGAGCAGTTCTTC
CASSSGTGGGNEQFF
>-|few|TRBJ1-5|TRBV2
TGTGCCAGCAGTGAACAGGTGGATAGCAATCAGCCCCAGCATTTT
CASSEQVDSNQPQHF
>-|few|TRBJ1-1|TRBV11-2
TGTGCCAGCAGCTTAACTGAACAGGGCACTGAAGCTTTCTTT
CASSLTEQGTEAFF
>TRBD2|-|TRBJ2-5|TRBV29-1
TGCAGCGCGCGGACTAGCGGAATTCCCAAGGAGACCCAGTACTTC
CSARTSGIPKETQYF
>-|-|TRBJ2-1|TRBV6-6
TGTGCCACCCAAAACCAGGGTTACAATGAGCAGATCTTC
CATQNQGYNEQIF
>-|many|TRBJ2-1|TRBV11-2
TGTGCCAGCAGCTGGACGGGGGACAATGAGCAGTTCTTC
CASSWTGDNEQFF
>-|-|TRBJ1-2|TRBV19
TGTGCCAGCCTTGAGACAGTCTATGGCTACACCTTC
CASLETVYGYTF
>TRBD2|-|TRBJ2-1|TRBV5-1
TGCGCCAGCAGCTTGGCCAGCGGGATTCCTCTCGGGAATGAGCAGTTCTTC
CASSLASGIPLGNEQFF
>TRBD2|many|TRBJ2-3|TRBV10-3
TGTGCCATCAGTGGGTCTAGCGGAAAGATGGATACGCAGTATTTT
CAISGSSGKMDTQYF
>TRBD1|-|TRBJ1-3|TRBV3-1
TGTGCCAGCAGCCAGGGGACAGGCGCCTCTGGAAACACCATATATTTT
CASSQGTGASGNTIYF
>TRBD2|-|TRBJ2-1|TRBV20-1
TGCAGTTCGACTAGCGGGAGTAGGAATGAGCAGTTCTTC
CSSTSGSRNEQFF
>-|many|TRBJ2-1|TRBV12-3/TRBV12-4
TGTGCCAGCAGTGTAGGGGCCGAAAATGAGCAGTTCTTC
CASSVGAENEQFF
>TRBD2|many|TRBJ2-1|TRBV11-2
TGTGCCAGCAGCCGCCACTCCGGACTAGCGGGAGCCTCCTCCTACAATGAGCAGTTCTTC
CASSRHSGLAGASSYNEQFF
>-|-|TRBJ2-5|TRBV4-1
TGCGCCAGCAGCCAAGATGGCACGGGAAGAGAGACCCAGTACTTC
CASSQDGTGRETQYF
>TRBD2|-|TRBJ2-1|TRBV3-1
TGTGCCAGCAGCCCTGGGACTAGCGGGCTTAATGAGCAGTTCTTC
CASSPGTSGLNEQFF
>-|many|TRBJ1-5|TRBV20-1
TGCAGTGCTAGAGAGGTCCGCGGGAGTCATCAGCCCCAGCATTTT
CSAREVRGSHQPQHF
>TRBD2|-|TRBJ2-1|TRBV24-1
TGTGCCAGCAGCCCTGGAGCGGGAGCATCGAATGAGCAGTTCTTC
CASSPGAGASNEQFF
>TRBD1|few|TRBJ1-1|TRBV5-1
TGCGCCAGCAGCTTGGTGGACAGGGGAAAAAAAGCTTTCTTT
CASSLVDRGKKAFF
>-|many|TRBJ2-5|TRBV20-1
TGCAGTGCTCCGTCGGGATTAGGGGTAGGGACCCAGTACTTC
CSAPSGLGVGTQYF
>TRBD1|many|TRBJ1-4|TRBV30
TGTGCCTGGAGTCAAGGAGACAGGGGGTGGTATAATGAAAAACTGTTTTTT
CAWSQGDRGWYNEKLFF
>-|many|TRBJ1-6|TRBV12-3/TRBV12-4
TGTGCCAGCAGCTCCCGGGACTCCTATAATTCACCCCTCCACTTT
CASSSRDSYNSPLHF
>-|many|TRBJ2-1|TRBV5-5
TGTGCCAGCAGCTATCTGACTAGCTACAATGAGCAGTTCTTC
CASSYLTSYNEQFF
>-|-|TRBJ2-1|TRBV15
TGTGCCACCAGCCCCCTCAGGGGGGGTGAGCAGTTCTTC
CATSPLRGGEQFF
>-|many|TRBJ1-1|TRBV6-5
TGTGCCAGCAGTTTAGTGGGGTTTGGGAACACTGAAGCTTTCTTT
CASSLVGFGNTEAFF
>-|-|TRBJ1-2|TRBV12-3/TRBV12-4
TGTGCCAGCACCGCCGCCTATGGCTACACCTTC
CASTAAYGYTF
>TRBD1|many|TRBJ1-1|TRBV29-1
TGCAGCGCATCGGACAGGGGAGGCACTGAAGCTTTCTTT
CSASDRGGTEAFF
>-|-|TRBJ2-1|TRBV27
TGTGCCAGCAGTTTAGAAAGAATTAGGGAGCAGTTCTTC
CASSLERIREQFF
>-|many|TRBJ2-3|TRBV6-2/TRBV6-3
TGTGCCAGCAGCTACATCGATCTACCTCGCACAGATACGCAGTATTTT
CASSYIDLPRTDTQYF
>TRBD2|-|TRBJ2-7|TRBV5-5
TGTGCCAGCAGCCAGGCGGGACTACTCTACGAGCAGTACTTC
CASSQAGLLYEQYF
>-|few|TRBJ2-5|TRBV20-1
TGCAGTGCTAGTCCTTTCCAGCCCTTTGGGCAAGAGACCCAGTACTTC
CSASPFQPFGQETQYF
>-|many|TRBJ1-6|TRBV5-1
TGCGCCAGCAGCCCGATGGGTCCCAGCGCCAATTCACCCCTCCACTTT
CASSPMGPSANSPLHF
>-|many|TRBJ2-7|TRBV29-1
TGCAGCGTTGAAAAAGGCAGGGCCTACGAGCAGTACTTC
CSVEKGRAYEQYF
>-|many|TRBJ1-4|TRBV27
TGTGCCAGCAGATCGACGCAGGGGCGGGCGGAGGAAAAACTGTTTTTT
CASRSTQGRAEEKLFF
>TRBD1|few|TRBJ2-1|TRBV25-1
TGTGCCAGCAGTACATTAGGCTGGACAGGGGGCAATGAGCAGTTCTTC
CASSTLGWTGGNEQFF
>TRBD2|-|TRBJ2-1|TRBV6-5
TGTGCCAGCAGCCTGACTAGCGGGAGGGTCAATGAGCAGTTCTTC
CASSLTSGRVNEQFF
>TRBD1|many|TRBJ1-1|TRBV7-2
TGTGCCAGCAGCCTCATGACAGGGGGAGGGACTGAAGCTTTCTTT
CASSLMTGGGTEAFF
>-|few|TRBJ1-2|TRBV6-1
TGTGCCAGCAGCCGAGCAGGGTTCGACTATGGCTACACCTTC
CASSRAGFDYGYTF
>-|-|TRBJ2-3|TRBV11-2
TGTGCCAGCAGCTTAAGGATCGGGGGCACTCATACGCAGTATTTT
CASSLRIGGTHTQYF